This entry lists 12 T cell receptor beta chains sequenced from one sample in a study of blood T cell repertoires in COVID-19. The protocol was immunoSEQ multiplex PCR, while the TCRdb copy is restricted to in-frame clones and leaves out a portion. Altogether under 150,000 clones are present, approximately 80% being singletons, with the ten largest covering under 10%. Sequencing was performed on peripheral blood. The receptor set was obtained from a woman of 80 years or more in a cohort sampled during active or convalescent COVID-19.

This clone was recorded a few times. The V gene is TRBV13, the J gene TRBJ1-2, with 9 positions matching TRBD1. Germline V CDR1 and CDR2: PRHDT, FYEKMQ (reference sequence). V dropped 6 bases and J dropped 4; count of bases not matched to a gene: 6. The CDR3 runs 14 residues. CDR3 nucleotides: TGTGCCAGCAGTCGGGGGGACAGGGTCTATGGCTACACCTTC. Amino acid sequence: CASSRGDRVYGYTF.

In its sample, this clone was seen once. The chain joins TRBV12-5 to TRBJ2-1; possibly TRBD2 for D (6 bases). The CDR3 is made up of 21 amino acids. Trimming took 2 bases from V and 8 from J, leaving 34 bases between them. The germline V gene has CDR1 LGHNT and CDR2 FRNRAP. CDR3 sequence: CASGLSLAAGTSPLATYEQFF. CDR3 nucleotide sequence: TGTGCTAGTGGTTTGTCCCTGGCGGCGGGTACTAGCCCATTAGCCACCTATGAGCAGTTCTTC.

The chain combines TRBV6-2 or TRBV6-3 with TRBJ2-7; TRBD2 might be the D (7 bases). V was trimmed by 2 bases and J by 5 bases, leaving 16 bases between them. The CDR3 covers 15 residues. CDR1 MNHEY and CDR2 SVGEGT come from the germline V gene. CDR3 in amino acids: CASSYPSQGRDEQYV. The CDR3, as DNA: TGTGCCAGCAGTTACCCCAGCCAGGGGAGGGACGAGCAGTACGTC.

The chain employs TRBV24-1 and TRBJ2-7; TRBD1 is a possible D gene (6 bases). CDR1 and CDR2 from the germline V gene are KGHDR and SFDVKD. Between the trimmed V and J ends, which lost 12 bases and 1 base, there was a span of 12 bases. The CDR3 covers 12 residues. In DNA, the CDR3 is TGTGCCGGCAGACAGGTATCCTACGAGCAGTACGTC. Its translation: CAGRQVSYEQYV.

The rearrangement links TRBV7-2 to TRBJ2-2; D unresolved. The CDR3 has 12 amino acids. With 5 bases removed from V and 6 bases from J, the gap between germline ends came to 7 bases. The germline CDR1 and CDR2 sequences are SGHTA and FQGNSA. CDR3 DNA sequence: TGTGCCAGCAGCCGAACTTCCGGGGAGCTGTTTTTT. Its translation: CASSRTSGELFF.

The chain combines TRBV15 with TRBJ1-5; D not certain. The CDR3 is 12 residues long. Per the germline V gene, CDR1 is LNHNV and CDR2 is YYDKDF (reference sequence). Trimming removed 3 bases at V and 13 bases at J, with 13 bases between. DNA for the CDR3: TGTGCCACCAGCAGTCCCCCGGGGAGGCAGCATTTT. Translation gives CATSSPPGRQHF.

The V call is TRBV7-2, the J call TRBJ1-1, with D possibly matching TRBD1 (5 bases). Deletions cut 4 bases from V and 1 base from J, with 10 bases between. Germline V gives CDR1 SGHTA, CDR2 FQGNSA. This CDR3 is built from 14 residues. The CDR3: CASSSRQRNTEAFF. The CDR3 coding sequence is TGTGCCAGCAGCTCGCGACAGCGGAACACTGAAGCTTTCTTT.

The genes are TRBV6-5 and TRBJ2-5; 9 positions agree with TRBD2. V gave up 5 bases and J gave up 7 bases; unmatched junction bases: 11. Germline CDR1 MNHEY, CDR2 SVGAGI. The CDR3 loop spans 15 amino acids. The chain's CDR3 is CASSPSGTSWVTQYF. CDR3 nucleotides: TGTGCCAGCAGTCCTTCCGGGACTAGCTGGGTGACCCAGTACTTC.

The chain is built from TRBV24-1 and TRBJ2-6, with D possibly TRBD2 on 6 matching bases. V lost 3 bases to trimming and J lost 0 bases, with 20 bases between them. CDR1 and CDR2 (germline): KGHDR, SFDVKD. This CDR3 is built from 20 residues. The CDR3 sequence is CATSDRTKEGGYSGANVLTF. The CDR3 DNA is TGTGCCACCAGTGATCGCACGAAGGAGGGTGGGTACTCTGGGGCCAACGTCCTGACTTTC.

The chain recombines TRBV20-1 with TRBJ2-3, with D unresolved. CDR3 length equals 15 residues. The V and J ends lost 3 bases and 0 bases respectively, with 13 bases between them. In germline, CDR1 is DFQATT, CDR2 SNEGSKA (reference sequence). CDR3 DNA sequence: TGCAGTGCTAGTAGCAGGATCTCCAGCACAGATACGCAGTATTTT. As protein: CSASSRISSTDTQYF.

The CDR3: CASGGRAGYEQYF. The CDR3, as DNA: TGTGCCAGCGGAGGGAGAGCGGGCTACGAGCAGTACTTC. The V call is TRBV2, the J call TRBJ2-7, with a weak D call TRBD2 (6 bases). Trimming stripped 8 bases from V and 3 bases from J, with 14 bases between. The CDR3 has 13 amino acids. CDR1 is SNHLY, CDR2 FYNNEI, per germline.

This clone occurred once. The chain recombines TRBV5-4 with TRBJ1-1; tentatively, D is TRBD1 (6 bases). The CDR3 loop spans 14 amino acids. The germline V gene has CDR1 SGHNT and CDR2 YYREEE (reference sequence). Trimming stripped 3 bases from V and 1 base from J, with 10 bases between. For the CDR3, the DNA is TGTGCCAGCAGCTCGGGACAACGGAACACTGAAGCTTTCTTT. Translation gives CASSSGQRNTEAFF.